These T cell receptor beta chains were read from a single sample in a study of shared clonotypes between healthy human individuals. Sequencing was performed with immunoSEQ multiplex PCR; in TCRdb, only in-frame clones are kept and a portion is missing. The sample has around 700,000 clones, around 73% seen once. The sequencing sample was made of memory CD4+ T cells sorted from blood. Source of these receptors: a woman aged 25 to 39 in good health. Each CDR3 is given without its conserved first and last residue. Fields, in order: V gene, J gene, CDR3 protein.

TRBV10-1	TRBJ1-4	ASSEVDGTTNEKLF
TRBV4-1	TRBJ1-5	ASSHPANQPQH
TRBV5-5	TRBJ2-1	ASSLAAGTGSYNEQF
TRBV5-1	TRBJ2-2	ASSLAGDINTGELF
TRBV2	TRBJ1-2	ASSGGQGNYGYT
TRBV5-1	TRBJ1-4	ASSLDGGLGEKLF
TRBV30	TRBJ1-1	ACNYGTRPTGVNTEAF
TRBV7-8	TRBJ2-1	ASSLAFDNEQF
TRBV27	TRBJ2-2	ASRRLAEGNTGELF
TRBV10-3	TRBJ1-1	AISSAGGISEAF
TRBV6-5	TRBJ2-7	ASSFTRGSYEQY
TRBV4-2	TRBJ2-3	ASTKTRRYTDTQY
TRBV6-5	TRBJ2-7	ASSYSYRSGRADQY
TRBV20-1	TRBJ1-1	SARAGVMAF
TRBV29-1	TRBJ1-1	SVGTGLAF
TRBV6-1	TRBJ1-3	ASSELDRGVRNTIY
TRBV5-4	TRBJ1-1	ASSEGQLNTEAF
TRBV6-1	TRBJ2-2	ASASATGELF
TRBV28	TRBJ2-7	ASRCVGLAETCYEQY
TRBV5-8	TRBJ2-7	ASSFQLASTYEQY
TRBV11-2	TRBJ1-1	ASSYERQGRPEAF
TRBV19	TRBJ2-1	ASSTKREGPNEQF
TRBV9	TRBJ1-4	ASSVTGGNEKLF
TRBV6-6	TRBJ2-2	ASSQGAPGELF
TRBV2	TRBJ1-2	ASSDFVTLYGYT
TRBV11-2	TRBJ2-7	ASSLVASGIYEQY
TRBV6-5	TRBJ1-1	ASSRPLTETAF